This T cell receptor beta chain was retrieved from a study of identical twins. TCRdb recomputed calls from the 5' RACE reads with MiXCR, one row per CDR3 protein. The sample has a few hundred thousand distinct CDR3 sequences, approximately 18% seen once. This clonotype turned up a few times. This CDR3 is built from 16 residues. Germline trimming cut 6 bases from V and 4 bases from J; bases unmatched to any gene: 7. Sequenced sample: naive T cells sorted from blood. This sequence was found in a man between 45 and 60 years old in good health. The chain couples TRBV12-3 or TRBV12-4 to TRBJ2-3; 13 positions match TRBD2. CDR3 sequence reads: CASSKTSGRVPDTQYF. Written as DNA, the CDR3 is TGTGCCAGCAGCAAAACTAGCGGGAGGGTTCCAGATACGCAGTATTTT.